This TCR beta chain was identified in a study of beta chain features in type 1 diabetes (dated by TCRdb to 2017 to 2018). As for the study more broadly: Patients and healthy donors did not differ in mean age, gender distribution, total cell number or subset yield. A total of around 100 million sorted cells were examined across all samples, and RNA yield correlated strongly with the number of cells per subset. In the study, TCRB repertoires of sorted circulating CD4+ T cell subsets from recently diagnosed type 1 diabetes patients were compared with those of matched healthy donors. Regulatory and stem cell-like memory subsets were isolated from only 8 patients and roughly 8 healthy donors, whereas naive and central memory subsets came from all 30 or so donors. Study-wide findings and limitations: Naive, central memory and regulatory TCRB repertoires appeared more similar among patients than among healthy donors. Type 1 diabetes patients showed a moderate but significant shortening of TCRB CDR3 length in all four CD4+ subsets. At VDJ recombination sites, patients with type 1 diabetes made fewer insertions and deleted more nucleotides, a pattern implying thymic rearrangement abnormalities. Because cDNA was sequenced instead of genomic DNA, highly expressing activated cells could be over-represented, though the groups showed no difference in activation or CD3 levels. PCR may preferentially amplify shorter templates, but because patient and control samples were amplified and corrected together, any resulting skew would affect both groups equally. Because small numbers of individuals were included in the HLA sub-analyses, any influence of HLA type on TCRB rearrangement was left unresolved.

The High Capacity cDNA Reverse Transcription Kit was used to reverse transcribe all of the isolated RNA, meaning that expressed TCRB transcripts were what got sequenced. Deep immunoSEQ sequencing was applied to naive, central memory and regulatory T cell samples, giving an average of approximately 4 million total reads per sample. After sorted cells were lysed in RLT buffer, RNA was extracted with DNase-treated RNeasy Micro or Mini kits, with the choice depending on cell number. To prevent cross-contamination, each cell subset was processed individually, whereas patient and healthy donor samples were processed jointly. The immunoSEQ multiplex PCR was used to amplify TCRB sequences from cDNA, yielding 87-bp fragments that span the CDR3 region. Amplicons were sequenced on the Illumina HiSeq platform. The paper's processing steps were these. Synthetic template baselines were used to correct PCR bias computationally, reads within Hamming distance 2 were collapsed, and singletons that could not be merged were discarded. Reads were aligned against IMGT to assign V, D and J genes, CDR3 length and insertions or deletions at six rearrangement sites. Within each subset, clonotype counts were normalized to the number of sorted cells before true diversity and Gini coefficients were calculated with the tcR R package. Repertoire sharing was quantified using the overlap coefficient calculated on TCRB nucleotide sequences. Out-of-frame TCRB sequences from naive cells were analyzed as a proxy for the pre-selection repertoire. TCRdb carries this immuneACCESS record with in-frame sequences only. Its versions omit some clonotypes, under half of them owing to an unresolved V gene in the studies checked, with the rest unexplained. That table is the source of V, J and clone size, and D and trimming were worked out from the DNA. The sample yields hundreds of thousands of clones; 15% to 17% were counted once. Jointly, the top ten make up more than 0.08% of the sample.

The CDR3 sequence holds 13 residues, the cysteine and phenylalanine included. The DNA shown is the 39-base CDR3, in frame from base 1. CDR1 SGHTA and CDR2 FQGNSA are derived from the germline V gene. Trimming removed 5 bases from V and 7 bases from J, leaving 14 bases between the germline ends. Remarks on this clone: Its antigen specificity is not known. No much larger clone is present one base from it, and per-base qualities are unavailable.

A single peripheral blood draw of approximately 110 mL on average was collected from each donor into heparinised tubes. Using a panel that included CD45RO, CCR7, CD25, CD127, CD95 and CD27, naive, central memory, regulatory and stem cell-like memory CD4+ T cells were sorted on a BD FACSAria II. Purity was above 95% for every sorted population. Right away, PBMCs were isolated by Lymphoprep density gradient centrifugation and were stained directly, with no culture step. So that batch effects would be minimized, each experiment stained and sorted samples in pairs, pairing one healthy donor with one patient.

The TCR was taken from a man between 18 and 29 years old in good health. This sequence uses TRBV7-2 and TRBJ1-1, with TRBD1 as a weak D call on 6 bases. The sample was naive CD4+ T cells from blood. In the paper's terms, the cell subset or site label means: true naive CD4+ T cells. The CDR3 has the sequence CASSHREALEAFF. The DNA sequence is TGTGCCAGCAGCCACAGGGAAGCGCTTGAAGCTTTCTTT.